A selection of T cell receptor beta chains follows, all from one sample in a study of PD-L1 blockade in urothelial cancer. Sequenced by immunoSEQ multiplex PCR; TCRdb stores in-frame clones only, minus some. The sample lists fewer than 40,000 clones, 75% to 95% occurring once. Sequences were derived from PBMCs, sampled around atezolizumab (anti-PD-L1) treatment. The origin of the receptors is an older man with urothelial cancer. The CDR3 runs from the conserved cysteine through the conserved F or W.

>TRBJ2-1|TRBV5-1
CASSSTGGRDEQFF
>TRBJ1-5|TRBV6-6
CASRQGRPSNQPQHF
>TRBJ2-7|TRBV5-6
CASSSRVLSSYEQYF
>TRBJ2-7|TRBV28
CASTQGYEQYF
>TRBJ2-4|TRBV28
CASSLLTGSRNIQYF
>TRBJ2-5|TRBV10-1
CASSDSAGGAGETQYF
>TRBJ2-3|TRBV5-1
CASSLRGSGWTGREYF
>TRBJ2-5|TRBV30
CAWERTGVGFRETQYF
>TRBJ1-1|TRBV10-2
CASSESRGGQGANTEAFF
>TRBJ1-5|TRBV28
CASSQIRGQASNQPQHF
>TRBJ2-1|TRBV9
CASSVGFREGRNEQFF
>TRBJ2-1|TRBV7-3
CASSLGRVSSYNEQFF
>TRBJ2-7|TRBV5-1
CASSSDRSSYEQYF
>TRBJ2-7|TRBV27
CASSFRGGNEQYF
>TRBJ2-2|TRBV7-6
CASSPRAGPNTGELFF
>TRBJ2-7|TRBV5-1
CASSSTSGTAEQYF
>TRBJ2-7|TRBV29-1
CSVVQGTRYEQYF
>TRBJ1-3|TRBV18
CASSPLRYSGNTIYF
>TRBJ1-1|TRBV25-1
CASSGNGQKAFF
>TRBJ2-5|TRBV6-5
CASSLSTGDRETQYF
>TRBJ1-1|TRBV28
CASRPVRGLYTEAFF
>TRBJ2-3|TRBV10-3
CAISDVTGRSTDTQYF
>TRBJ2-7|TRBV7-9
CASSFWGGLAAYEQYF
>TRBJ2-7|TRBV14
CASSRTTSGRYEQYF
>TRBJ2-6|TRBV18
CASSISGANVLTF
>TRBJ1-1|TRBV28
CASRYTGGRPEAFF
>TRBJ2-3|TRBV5-1
CASTPAGSSTDTQYF
>TRBJ2-3|TRBV28
CASSQSDTQYF
>TRBJ1-1|TRBV7-8
CASTQQGRGFTEAFF
>TRBJ2-7|TRBV4-1
CASSQDGAGVREQYF
>TRBJ2-3|TRBV19
CASSILRGRGTDTQYF
>TRBJ1-5|TRBV19
CASTGLTGGIQPQHF
>TRBJ2-3|TRBV10-3
CAISPPRGGPSTDTQYF
>TRBJ2-7|TRBV5-6
CASSHTRTGNHEQYF
>TRBJ2-7|TRBV5-1
CASSSRLDIDEQYF
>TRBJ2-1|TRBV5-6
CASSLAGGRANEQFF
>TRBJ1-1|TRBV18
CASSPLQGNTEAFF
>TRBJ2-7|TRBV5-1
CASSLGRGGSYEQYF
>TRBJ1-4|TRBV6-1
CASRDSATNEKLFF
>TRBJ1-2|TRBV28
CASSSAWRDGYTF
>TRBJ1-2|TRBV6-1
CASRQGQEVYGYTF
>TRBJ2-7|TRBV9
CASSGQGYEQYF
>TRBJ2-2|TRBV10-3
CAISKREANTGELFF
>TRBJ2-7|TRBV28
CASSDKFRGHYEQYF
>TRBJ1-4|TRBV6-1
CASSDRGRNEKLFF
>TRBJ1-5|TRBV2
CASSNPGGGNQPQHF
>TRBJ1-1|TRBV4-1
CASSQEYRGVNTEAFF
>TRBJ1-2|TRBV10-3
CAINVGGLANYGYTF
>TRBJ2-1|TRBV10-1
CASSDTGSPTGNNEQFF
>TRBJ2-7|TRBV6-5
CASRYRGMDYEQYF
>TRBJ2-7|TRBV7-9
CASSLGLAGRQGDEQYF
>TRBJ2-1|TRBV7-6
CASSLDPTNNEQFF
>TRBJ2-1|TRBV27
CASSFRGHNEQFF
>TRBJ2-1|TRBV6-4
CASTEPPLVGDNNEQFF